This T cell receptor (beta chain) is from a study of tumor-infiltrating lymphocytes in primary liver carcinoma. Looking at the study overall: Each of the samples returned roughly 3.65 to 7.5 million productive TCRbeta reads (a yield similar across tissue types). Study-wide results and limits: Whereas tumor region pairs overlapped more, tumor-adjacent and tumor-blood pairs overlapped less.

V lost 5 bases and J 6 bases, leaving 30 bases between the germline ends. The CDR3 has 19 amino acids. Germline assignment: CDR1 MNHEY and CDR2 SVGEGT. As to this clonotype: No antigen is known for it.

The input was about 490 ng total RNA; TCR beta cDNA was made from it with a constant-region primer. Libraries of TCR beta came from three nested multiplex PCR rounds with slightly modified ARM-PCR. Forward primers for TRBV1-TRBV30 and a C-beta reverse primer served the first two PCR rounds, at about 10 cycles each. In TCRdb, the multiplex PCR reads were re-called with MiXCR into one record per CDR3 protein. This sample carries some 190,000 distinct CDR3 sequences, 60% of them seen once, and the ten largest clones take 72%. Researchers drew blood RNA from unsorted whole blood and extracted germline DNA as well. Collection of around 4 milliliters of peripheral blood took place before surgery.

Sequenced: peripheral blood. The sequence was collected from a man between 35 and 55 years old with primary liver carcinoma and hepatitis B virus infection. The rearrangement links TRBV6-2 or TRBV6-3 to TRBJ2-3; TRBD2 might be the D (6 bases). The DNA for the CDR3 is TGTGCCAGCAGTACCCTTGTGGGGGGAATGCCGGGGCACCGGGATACGCAGTATTTT. This codes for CASSTLVGGMPGHRDTQYF.